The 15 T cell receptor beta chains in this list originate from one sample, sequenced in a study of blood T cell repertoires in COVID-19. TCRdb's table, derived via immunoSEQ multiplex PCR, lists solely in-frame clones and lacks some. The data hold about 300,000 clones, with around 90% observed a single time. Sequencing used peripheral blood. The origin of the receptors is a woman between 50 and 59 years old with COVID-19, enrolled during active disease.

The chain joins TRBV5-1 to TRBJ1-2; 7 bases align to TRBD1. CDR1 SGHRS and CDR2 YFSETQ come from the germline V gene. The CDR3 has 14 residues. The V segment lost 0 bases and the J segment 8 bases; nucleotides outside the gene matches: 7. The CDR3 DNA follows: TGCGCCAGCAGCTTGGGTCGACAGGGAGAGGGCTACACCTTC. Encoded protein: CASSLGRQGEGYTF. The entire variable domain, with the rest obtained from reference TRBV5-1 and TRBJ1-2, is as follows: KAGVTQTPRYLIKTRGQQVTLSCSPISGHRSVSWYQQTPGQGLQFLFEYFSETQRNKGNFPGRFSGRQFSNSRSEMNVSTLELGDSALYLCASSLGRQGEGYTFGSGTRLTVV.

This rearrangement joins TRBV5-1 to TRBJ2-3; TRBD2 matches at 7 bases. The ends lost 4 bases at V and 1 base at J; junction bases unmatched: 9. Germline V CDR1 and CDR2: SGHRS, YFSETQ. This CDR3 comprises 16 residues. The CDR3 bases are TGCGCCAGCAGCCGGCCCGCGGGAGAAGGCACAGATACGCAGTATTTT. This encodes CASSRPAGEGTDTQYF. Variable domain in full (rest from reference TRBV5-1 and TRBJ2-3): KAGVTQTPRYLIKTRGQQVTLSCSPISGHRSVSWYQQTPGQGLQFLFEYFSETQRNKGNFPGRFSGRQFSNSRSEMNVSTLELGDSALYLCASSRPAGEGTDTQYFGPGTRLTVL.

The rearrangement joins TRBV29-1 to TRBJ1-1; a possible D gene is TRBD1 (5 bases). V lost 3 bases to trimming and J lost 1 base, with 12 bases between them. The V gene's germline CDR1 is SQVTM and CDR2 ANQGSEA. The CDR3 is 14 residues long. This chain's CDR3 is CSVEVGGANTEAFF. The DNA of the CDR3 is TGCAGCGTTGAGGTTGGAGGGGCGAACACTGAAGCTTTCTTT.

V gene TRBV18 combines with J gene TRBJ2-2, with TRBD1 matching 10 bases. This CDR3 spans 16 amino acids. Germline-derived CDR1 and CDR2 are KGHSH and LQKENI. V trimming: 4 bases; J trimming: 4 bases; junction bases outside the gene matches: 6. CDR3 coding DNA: TGTGCCAGCTCACGCGAGGGACAGGGGAGCACCGGGGAGCTGTTTTTT. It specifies CASSREGQGSTGELFF.

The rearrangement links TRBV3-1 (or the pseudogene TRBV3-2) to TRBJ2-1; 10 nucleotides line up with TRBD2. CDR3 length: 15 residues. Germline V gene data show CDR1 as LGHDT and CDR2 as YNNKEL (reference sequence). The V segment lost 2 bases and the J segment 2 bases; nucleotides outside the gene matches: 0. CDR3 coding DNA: TGTGCCAGCAGCCAACTAGCGGGAGCCTACAATGAGCAGTTCTTC. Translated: CASSQLAGAYNEQFF.

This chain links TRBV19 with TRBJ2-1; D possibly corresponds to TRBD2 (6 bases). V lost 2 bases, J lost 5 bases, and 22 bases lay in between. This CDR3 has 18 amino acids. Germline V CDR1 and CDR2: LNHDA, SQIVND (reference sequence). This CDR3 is CASSISRWEASKDNEQFF. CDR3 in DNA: TGTGCCAGTAGTATATCCCGGTGGGAGGCCTCGAAGGACAATGAGCAGTTCTTC.

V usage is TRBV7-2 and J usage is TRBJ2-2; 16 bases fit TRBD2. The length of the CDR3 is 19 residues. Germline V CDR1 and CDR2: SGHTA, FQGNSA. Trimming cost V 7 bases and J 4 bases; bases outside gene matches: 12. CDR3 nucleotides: TGTGCCAGCATCCCACCCGGGACTAGCGGGAGGGCCCGCACCGGGGAGCTGTTTTTT. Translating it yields CASIPPGTSGRARTGELFF. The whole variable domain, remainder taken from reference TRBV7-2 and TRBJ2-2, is GAGVSQSPSNKVTEKGKDVELRCDPISGHTALYWYRQSLGQGLEFLIYFQGNSAPDKSGLPSDRFSAERTGGSVSTLTIQRTQQEDSAVYLCASIPPGTSGRARTGELFFGEGSRLTVL.

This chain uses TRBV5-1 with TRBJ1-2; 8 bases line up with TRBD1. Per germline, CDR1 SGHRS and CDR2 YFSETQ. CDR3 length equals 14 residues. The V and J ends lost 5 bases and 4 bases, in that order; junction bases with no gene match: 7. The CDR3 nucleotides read TGCGCCAGCAGGGGCTTGCAGGGGGCCTATGGCTACACCTTC. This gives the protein CASRGLQGAYGYTF. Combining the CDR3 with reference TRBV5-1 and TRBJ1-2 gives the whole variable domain KAGVTQTPRYLIKTRGQQVTLSCSPISGHRSVSWYQQTPGQGLQFLFEYFSETQRNKGNFPGRFSGRQFSNSRSEMNVSTLELGDSALYLCASRGLQGAYGYTFGSGTRLTVV.

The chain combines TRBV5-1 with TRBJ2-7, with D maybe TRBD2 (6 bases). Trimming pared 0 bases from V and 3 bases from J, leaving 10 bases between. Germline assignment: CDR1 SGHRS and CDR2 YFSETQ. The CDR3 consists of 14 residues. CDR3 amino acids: CASSLEGGLYEQYF. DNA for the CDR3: TGCGCCAGCAGCTTGGAAGGAGGGCTCTACGAGCAGTACTTC.

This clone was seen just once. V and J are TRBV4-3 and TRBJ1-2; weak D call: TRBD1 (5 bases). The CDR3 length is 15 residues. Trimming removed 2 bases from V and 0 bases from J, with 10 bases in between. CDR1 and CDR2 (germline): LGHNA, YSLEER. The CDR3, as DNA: TGCGCCAGCAGCCAAAACAGGAATACTAACTATGGCTACACCTTC. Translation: CASSQNRNTNYGYTF.

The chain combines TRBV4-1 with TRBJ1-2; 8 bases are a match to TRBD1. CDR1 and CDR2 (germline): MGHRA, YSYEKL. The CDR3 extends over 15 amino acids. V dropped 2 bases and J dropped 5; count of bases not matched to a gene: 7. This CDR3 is CASSQPTGVRYGYTF. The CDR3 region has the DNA TGCGCCAGCAGCCAACCGACAGGGGTGAGGTATGGCTACACCTTC.

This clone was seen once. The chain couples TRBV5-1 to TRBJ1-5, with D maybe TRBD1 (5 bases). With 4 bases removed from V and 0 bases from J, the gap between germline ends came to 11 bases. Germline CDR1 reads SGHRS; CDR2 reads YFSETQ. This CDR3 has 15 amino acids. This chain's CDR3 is CASSPVGGSNQPQHF. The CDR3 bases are TGCGCCAGCAGCCCGGTCGGGGGTAGCAATCAGCCCCAGCATTTT. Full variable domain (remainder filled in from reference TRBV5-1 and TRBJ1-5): KAGVTQTPRYLIKTRGQQVTLSCSPISGHRSVSWYQQTPGQGLQFLFEYFSETQRNKGNFPGRFSGRQFSNSRSEMNVSTLELGDSALYLCASSPVGGSNQPQHFGDGTRLSIL.

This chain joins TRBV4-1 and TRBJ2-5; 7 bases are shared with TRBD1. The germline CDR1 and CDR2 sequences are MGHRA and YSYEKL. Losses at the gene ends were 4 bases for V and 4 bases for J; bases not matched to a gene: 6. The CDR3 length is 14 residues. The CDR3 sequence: CASSRQGTGETQYF. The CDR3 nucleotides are TGCGCCAGCAGCCGACAGGGTACCGGAGAGACCCAGTACTTC.

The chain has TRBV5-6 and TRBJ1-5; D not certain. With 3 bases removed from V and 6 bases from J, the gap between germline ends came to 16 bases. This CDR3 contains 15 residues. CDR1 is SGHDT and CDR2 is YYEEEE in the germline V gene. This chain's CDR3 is CASSSRRPPSQPQHF. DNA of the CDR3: TGTGCCAGCAGCTCCCGCAGGCCCCCGAGTCAGCCCCAGCATTTT.

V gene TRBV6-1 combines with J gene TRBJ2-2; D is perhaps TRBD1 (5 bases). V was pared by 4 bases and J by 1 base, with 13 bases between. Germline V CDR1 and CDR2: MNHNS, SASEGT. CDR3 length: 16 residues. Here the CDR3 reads CASSGGRALNTGELFF. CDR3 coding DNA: TGTGCCAGCAGTGGAGGCAGGGCCCTGAACACCGGGGAGCTGTTTTTT.